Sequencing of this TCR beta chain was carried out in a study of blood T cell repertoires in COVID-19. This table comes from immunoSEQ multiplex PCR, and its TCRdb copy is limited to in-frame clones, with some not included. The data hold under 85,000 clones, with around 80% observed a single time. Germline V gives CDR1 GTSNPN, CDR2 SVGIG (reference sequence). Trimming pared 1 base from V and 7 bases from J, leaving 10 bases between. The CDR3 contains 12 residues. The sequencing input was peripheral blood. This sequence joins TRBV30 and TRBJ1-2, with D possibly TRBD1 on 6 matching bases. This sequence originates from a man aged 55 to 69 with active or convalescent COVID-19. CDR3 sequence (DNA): TGTGCCTGGAGTGACGGGACATTTGGCTACACCTTC. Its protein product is CAWSDGTFGYTF. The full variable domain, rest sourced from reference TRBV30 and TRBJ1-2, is SQTIHQWPATLVQPVGSPLSLECTVEGTSNPNLYWYRQAAGRGLQLLFYSVGIGQISSEVPQNLSASRPQDRQFILSSKKLLLSDSGFYLCAWSDGTFGYTFGSGTRLTVV.